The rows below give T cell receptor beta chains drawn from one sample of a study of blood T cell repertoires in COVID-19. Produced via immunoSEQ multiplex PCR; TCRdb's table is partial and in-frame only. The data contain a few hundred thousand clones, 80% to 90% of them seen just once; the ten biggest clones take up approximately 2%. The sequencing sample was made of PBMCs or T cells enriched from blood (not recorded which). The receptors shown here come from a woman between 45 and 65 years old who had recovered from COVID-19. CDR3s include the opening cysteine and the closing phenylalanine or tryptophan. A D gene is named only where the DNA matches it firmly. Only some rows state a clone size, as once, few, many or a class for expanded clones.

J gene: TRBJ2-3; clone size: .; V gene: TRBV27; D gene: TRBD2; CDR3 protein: CASSIVGWTSPTRDTQYF; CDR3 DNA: TGTGCCAGCAGTATAGTAGGGTGGACTAGCCCGACCAGGGATACGCAGTATTTT
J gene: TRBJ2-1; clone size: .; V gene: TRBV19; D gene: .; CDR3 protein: CASSDGMNEQFF; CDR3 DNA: TGTGCCAGTAGTGACGGGATGAATGAGCAGTTCTTC
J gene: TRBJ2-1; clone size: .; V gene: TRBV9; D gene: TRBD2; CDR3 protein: CASSGAGRGRDEQFF; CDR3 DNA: TGTGCCAGCAGCGGAGCGGGAAGGGGTAGGGATGAGCAGTTCTTC
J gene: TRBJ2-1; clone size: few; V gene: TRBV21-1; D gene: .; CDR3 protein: CASITNRAGWGWNEQFF; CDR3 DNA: TGTGCCAGCATCACAAACCGGGCGGGATGGGGATGGAATGAGCAGTTCTTC
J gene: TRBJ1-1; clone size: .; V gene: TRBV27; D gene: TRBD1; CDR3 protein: CASSPWDRGNTEAFF; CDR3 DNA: TGTGCCAGCAGTCCATGGGACAGGGGAAACACTGAAGCTTTCTTT
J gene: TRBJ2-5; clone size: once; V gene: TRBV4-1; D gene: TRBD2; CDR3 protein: CASSPAGLWETQYF; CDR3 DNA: TGCGCCAGCAGCCCAGCGGGACTTTGGGAGACCCAGTACTTC
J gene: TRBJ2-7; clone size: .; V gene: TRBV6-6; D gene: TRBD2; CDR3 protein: CASTSGTISYEQYF; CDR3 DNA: TGTGCCAGCACCTCCGGGACTATCTCCTACGAGCAGTACTTC
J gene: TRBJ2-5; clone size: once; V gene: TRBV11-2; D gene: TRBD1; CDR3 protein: CASSFGGTGTVKYQETQYF; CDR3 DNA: TGTGCCAGCAGCTTTGGGGGTACTGGGACAGTAAAGTACCAAGAGACCCAGTACTTC
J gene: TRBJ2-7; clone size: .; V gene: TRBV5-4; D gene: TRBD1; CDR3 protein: CASSEDRGVAYEQYF; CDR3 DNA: TGTGCCAGCAGCGAGGACAGGGGGGTTGCCTACGAGCAGTACTTC
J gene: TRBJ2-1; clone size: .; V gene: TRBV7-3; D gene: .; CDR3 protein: CASSLLVASGEQFF; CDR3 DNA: TGTGCCAGCAGCTTATTGGTAGCGTCGGGTGAGCAGTTCTTC
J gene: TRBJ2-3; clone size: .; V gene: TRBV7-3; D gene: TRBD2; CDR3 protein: CASSPGLAETDTQYF; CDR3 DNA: TGTGCCAGCAGCCCAGGACTAGCGGAAACAGATACGCAGTATTTT
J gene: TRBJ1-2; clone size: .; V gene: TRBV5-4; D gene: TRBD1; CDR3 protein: CASSLGRTGLSYGYTF; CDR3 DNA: TGTGCCAGCAGCTTGGGTAGGACAGGGTTGAGCTATGGCTACACCTTC
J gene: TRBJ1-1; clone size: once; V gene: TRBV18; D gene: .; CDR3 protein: CASSPTGLATGTEAFF; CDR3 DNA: TGTGCCAGCTCACCAACAGGGTTGGCCACGGGCACTGAAGCTTTCTTT
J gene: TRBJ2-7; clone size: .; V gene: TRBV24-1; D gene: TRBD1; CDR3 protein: CATSDLRTGASYEQYF; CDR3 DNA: TGTGCCACCAGTGATTTGCGGACAGGGGCATCCTACGAGCAGTACTTC
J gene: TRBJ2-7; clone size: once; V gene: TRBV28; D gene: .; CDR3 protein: CASAPGGLTYEQYF; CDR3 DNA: TGTGCCAGCGCCCCGGGGGGCCTAACCTACGAGCAGTACTTC
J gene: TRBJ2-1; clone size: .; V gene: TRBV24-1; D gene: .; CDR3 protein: CATSDLRDNRYNEQFF; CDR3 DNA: TGTGCCACCAGTGACCTCCGGGACAACCGGTACAATGAGCAGTTCTTC
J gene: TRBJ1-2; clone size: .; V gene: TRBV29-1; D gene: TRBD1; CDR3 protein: CSVERDRAGYTF; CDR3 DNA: TGCAGCGTTGAACGGGACAGGGCTGGCTACACCTTC